The rows below give T cell receptor beta chains drawn from one sample of a study of radiation and T cells in renal cell carcinoma. Method: immunoSEQ multiplex PCR; TCRdb's copy keeps in-frame clones and lacks some. This repertoire shows approximately 120,000 clones, approximately 82% found once; its top ten account for 3%. The sequenced sample was blood, obtained from a patient whose treatment included radiotherapy and nephrectomy. The source is a woman aged 55-69 years with renal cell carcinoma. Both conserved end residues are part of each CDR3. The order of the fields is V gene, clone size, J gene, D gene, CDR3 DNA, CDR3 protein. A D gene is named only where the DNA matches it firmly. Expanded clones are given a class, and other clones once, few, many or no size at all.

v_gene: TRBV27; abundance: -; j_gene: TRBJ1-1; d_gene: -; CDR3nt: TGTGCCAGCAGTTTAAGGGAGGGCTTCGTCGCTTTCTTT; CDR3aa: CASSLREGFVAFF
v_gene: TRBV6-5; abundance: -; j_gene: TRBJ1-5; d_gene: -; CDR3nt: TGTGCCAGCAGTTACCTACAGGGAGGACCCCAGCATTTT; CDR3aa: CASSYLQGGPQHF
v_gene: TRBV29-1; abundance: -; j_gene: TRBJ2-5; d_gene: TRBD1; CDR3nt: TGCAGCGTTGATCGGACAGGGGGCGCCCCGACCCAGTACTTC; CDR3aa: CSVDRTGGAPTQYF
v_gene: TRBV6-6; abundance: -; j_gene: TRBJ2-7; d_gene: TRBD1; CDR3nt: TGTGCCAGCAGTTATCCGGGACAGGGGTCCTACGAGCAGTACTTC; CDR3aa: CASSYPGQGSYEQYF
v_gene: TRBV5-1; abundance: -; j_gene: TRBJ2-4; d_gene: TRBD2; CDR3nt: TGCGCCAGCAGCGCTACTAGCGGGAGGCCCAAAAACATTCAGTACTTC; CDR3aa: CASSATSGRPKNIQYF
v_gene: TRBV4-1; abundance: once; j_gene: TRBJ1-2; d_gene: -; CDR3nt: TGCGCCAGCAGCCAACTCGACAGCTATGGCTACACCTTC; CDR3aa: CASSQLDSYGYTF
v_gene: TRBV5-6; abundance: few; j_gene: TRBJ1-2; d_gene: -; CDR3nt: TGTGCCAGCAGCCCCCAGCAGGGGAGCTACACCTTC; CDR3aa: CASSPQQGSYTF
v_gene: TRBV5-8; abundance: -; j_gene: TRBJ1-5; d_gene: -; CDR3nt: TGTGCCAGCAGCTGGGCCAGTCAGCCCCAGCATTTT; CDR3aa: CASSWASQPQHF
v_gene: TRBV7-8; abundance: -; j_gene: TRBJ1-2; d_gene: -; CDR3nt: TGTGCCAGCAGCTACTTAGTGGGGGAGAACTATGGCTACACCTTC; CDR3aa: CASSYLVGENYGYTF
v_gene: TRBV5-1; abundance: -; j_gene: TRBJ2-1; d_gene: -; CDR3nt: TGCGCCAGCAGCTTGGATCGGGCTACTGTCTACAATGAGCAGTTCTTC; CDR3aa: CASSLDRATVYNEQFF
v_gene: TRBV7-3; abundance: -; j_gene: TRBJ2-5; d_gene: -; CDR3nt: TGTGCCAGCAGCTCCAACGGAGGGGGCCAAGAGACCCAGTACTTC; CDR3aa: CASSSNGGGQETQYF
v_gene: TRBV2; abundance: -; j_gene: TRBJ1-2; d_gene: -; CDR3nt: TGTGCCAGCAGGCCTAGACCCTTGGCTAACTATGGCTACACCTTC; CDR3aa: CASRPRPLANYGYTF
v_gene: TRBV14; abundance: few; j_gene: TRBJ1-2; d_gene: -; CDR3nt: TGTGCCAGCAGCTTAGGACACAACGGAGCGGCCTATGGCTACACCTTC; CDR3aa: CASSLGHNGAAYGYTF
v_gene: TRBV6-4; abundance: -; j_gene: TRBJ2-7; d_gene: -; CDR3nt: TGTGCCAGCTTGGGCTTCGCCAGGGAGAACTACGAGCAGTACTTC; CDR3aa: CASLGFARENYEQYF
v_gene: TRBV5-1; abundance: few; j_gene: TRBJ2-3; d_gene: -; CDR3nt: TGCGCCAGCAGACCAGGGTCCACAGATACGCAGTATTTT; CDR3aa: CASRPGSTDTQYF
v_gene: TRBV5-6; abundance: -; j_gene: TRBJ2-7; d_gene: TRBD1; CDR3nt: TGTGCCAGCAGCCCGGGACAGTTCTACGAGCAGTACTTC; CDR3aa: CASSPGQFYEQYF
v_gene: TRBV2; abundance: few; j_gene: TRBJ1-2; d_gene: TRBD1; CDR3nt: TGTGCCAGCAGTGACTCAGGGGGCAAAGGCTATGGCTACACCTTC; CDR3aa: CASSDSGGKGYGYTF
v_gene: TRBV14; abundance: few; j_gene: TRBJ1-1; d_gene: -; CDR3nt: TGTGCCAGCAGCCAAACTCTATGGGACACTGAAGCTTTCTTT; CDR3aa: CASSQTLWDTEAFF
v_gene: TRBV6-5; abundance: -; j_gene: TRBJ1-6; d_gene: -; CDR3nt: TGTGCCAGCAGCAAAGGGTGGGGGAATTCACCCCTCCACTTT; CDR3aa: CASSKGWGNSPLHF
v_gene: TRBV19; abundance: -; j_gene: TRBJ2-1; d_gene: TRBD1; CDR3nt: TGTGCCAGTAGGACCGGGACAGGGGCCTACAATGAGCAGTTCTTC; CDR3aa: CASRTGTGAYNEQFF
v_gene: TRBV6-5; abundance: -; j_gene: TRBJ2-5; d_gene: -; CDR3nt: TGTGCCAGCAGTTACCTTTTCGGCACTGAGACCCAGTACTTC; CDR3aa: CASSYLFGTETQYF
v_gene: TRBV6-6; abundance: -; j_gene: TRBJ1-1; d_gene: -; CDR3nt: TGTGCCAGCAGCCCCCGTCGGAGGAACACTGAAGCTTTCTTT; CDR3aa: CASSPRRRNTEAFF
v_gene: TRBV27; abundance: -; j_gene: TRBJ1-1; d_gene: -; CDR3nt: TGTGCCAGCAGTTACCGTTGGGGGACTGAAGCTTTCTTT; CDR3aa: CASSYRWGTEAFF
v_gene: TRBV14; abundance: -; j_gene: TRBJ1-1; d_gene: TRBD1; CDR3nt: TGTGCCAGCAGCCAGGGTCGACAGGGAGGAACTTTCTTT; CDR3aa: CASSQGRQGGTFF
v_gene: TRBV7-3; abundance: -; j_gene: TRBJ2-2; d_gene: -; CDR3nt: TGTGCCAGCAGCTTAATCCCCGGGGCTGGCACCGGGGAGCTGTTTTTT; CDR3aa: CASSLIPGAGTGELFF
v_gene: TRBV7-2; abundance: -; j_gene: TRBJ2-5; d_gene: -; CDR3nt: TGTGCCAGCAGCTTTTCAGTTGAAGAGACCCAGTACTTC; CDR3aa: CASSFSVEETQYF
v_gene: TRBV7-2; abundance: -; j_gene: TRBJ2-7; d_gene: TRBD2; CDR3nt: TGTGCCAGCAGCCTACCGGGACTAGCGGGAGCCTACGAGCAGTACTTC; CDR3aa: CASSLPGLAGAYEQYF
v_gene: TRBV5-1; abundance: -; j_gene: TRBJ1-3; d_gene: TRBD1; CDR3nt: TGCGCCAGCAGCATCGGGACAGGGGGAAACACCATATATTTT; CDR3aa: CASSIGTGGNTIYF
v_gene: TRBV18; abundance: -; j_gene: TRBJ1-2; d_gene: TRBD1; CDR3nt: TGTGCCAGCTCAGACCTGCTACAGGGGGCGGACTATGGCTACACCTTC; CDR3aa: CASSDLLQGADYGYTF
v_gene: TRBV20-1; abundance: -; j_gene: TRBJ2-5; d_gene: -; CDR3nt: TGCAGTGCCCTGTACCAAGAGACCCAGTACTTC; CDR3aa: CSALYQETQYF
v_gene: TRBV27; abundance: -; j_gene: TRBJ1-1; d_gene: TRBD1; CDR3nt: TGTGCCAGCAGTTCCAGGACAGGGGGCACTGAAGCTTTCTTT; CDR3aa: CASSSRTGGTEAFF
v_gene: TRBV28; abundance: -; j_gene: TRBJ2-5; d_gene: -; CDR3nt: TGTGCCAGCAGCCTGGGAGGTAGGAAACTAGAAGAGACCCAGTACTTC; CDR3aa: CASSLGGRKLEETQYF
v_gene: TRBV7-9; abundance: -; j_gene: TRBJ1-4; d_gene: -; CDR3nt: TGTGCCAGCAGCCCCCGTGAAAAACTGTTTTTT; CDR3aa: CASSPREKLFF
v_gene: TRBV6-1; abundance: -; j_gene: TRBJ1-3; d_gene: -; CDR3nt: TGTGCCAGCGGGGCATTTCGGCTTGGAAACACCATATATTTT; CDR3aa: CASGAFRLGNTIYF
v_gene: TRBV9; abundance: few; j_gene: TRBJ1-1; d_gene: -; CDR3nt: TGTGCCAGCAGCGTAGGAGGTTTCACTGAAGCTTTCTTT; CDR3aa: CASSVGGFTEAFF
v_gene: TRBV6-1; abundance: -; j_gene: TRBJ2-1; d_gene: TRBD1; CDR3nt: TGTGCCAGCAGACTTCCGGGACAGGGGAGGCATGAGCAGTTCTTC; CDR3aa: CASRLPGQGRHEQFF
v_gene: TRBV28; abundance: -; j_gene: TRBJ2-3; d_gene: -; CDR3nt: TGTGCCAGCGCACCGGAAACGTCCACTGGCACAGATACGCAGTATTTT; CDR3aa: CASAPETSTGTDTQYF
v_gene: TRBV5-1; abundance: -; j_gene: TRBJ1-1; d_gene: -; CDR3nt: TGCGCCAGCAGCTTGGAGGGTGGTGAAGCTTTCTTT; CDR3aa: CASSLEGGEAFF
v_gene: TRBV18; abundance: -; j_gene: TRBJ2-7; d_gene: TRBD1; CDR3nt: TGTGCCAGCTCAAAACAGGGGGCCTACGAGCAGTACTTC; CDR3aa: CASSKQGAYEQYF
v_gene: TRBV5-4; abundance: -; j_gene: TRBJ2-6; d_gene: TRBD1; CDR3nt: TGTGCCAGCAGCTTGGAGGGGCGACAGGGATTAACGGCTGGGGCCAACGTCCTGACTTTC; CDR3aa: CASSLEGRQGLTAGANVLTF
v_gene: TRBV5-1; abundance: -; j_gene: TRBJ2-3; d_gene: TRBD2; CDR3nt: TGCGCCAGCAGCTTGGGTAGCGGGGGGTGGACAGATACGCAGTATTTT; CDR3aa: CASSLGSGGWTDTQYF
v_gene: TRBV10-3; abundance: -; j_gene: TRBJ1-4; d_gene: -; CDR3nt: TGTGCCATCAGTGAGTCGCTTAATGAAAAACTGTTTTTT; CDR3aa: CAISESLNEKLFF
v_gene: TRBV11-2; abundance: -; j_gene: TRBJ1-5; d_gene: -; CDR3nt: TGTGCCAGCAGCCCCGGGACGGTTAGCAATCAGCCCCAGCATTTT; CDR3aa: CASSPGTVSNQPQHF
v_gene: TRBV30; abundance: few; j_gene: TRBJ1-3; d_gene: -; CDR3nt: TGTGCCTGGAGTGTAACGAGGGGCACCATATATTTT; CDR3aa: CAWSVTRGTIYF
v_gene: TRBV5-4; abundance: -; j_gene: TRBJ2-6; d_gene: -; CDR3nt: TGTGCCAGCACCGGGTTAGGGGGCTCTGGGGCCAACGTCCTGACTTTC; CDR3aa: CASTGLGGSGANVLTF
v_gene: TRBV10-3; abundance: -; j_gene: TRBJ1-2; d_gene: -; CDR3nt: TGTGCCATCAGTGAGTCGAATCGGCGCTATGGCTACACCTTC; CDR3aa: CAISESNRRYGYTF
v_gene: TRBV28; abundance: -; j_gene: TRBJ2-7; d_gene: -; CDR3nt: TGTGCCAGCAGTTCACTAGGGCGGGGAAACTCCTACGAGCAGTACTTC; CDR3aa: CASSSLGRGNSYEQYF
v_gene: TRBV7-9; abundance: -; j_gene: TRBJ1-1; d_gene: TRBD1; CDR3nt: TGTGCCAGCAGCCTAAGACAGGGGATAATCACTGAAGCTTTCTTT; CDR3aa: CASSLRQGIITEAFF
v_gene: TRBV7-3; abundance: once; j_gene: TRBJ2-3; d_gene: -; CDR3nt: TGTGCCAGCAGCTTGCAGGCCACAGATACGCAGTATTTT; CDR3aa: CASSLQATDTQYF
v_gene: TRBV30; abundance: -; j_gene: TRBJ1-5; d_gene: TRBD1; CDR3nt: TGTGCCTGGAGTGTACAAGGGGGCAAGCAGCCCCAGCATTTT; CDR3aa: CAWSVQGGKQPQHF
v_gene: TRBV19; abundance: -; j_gene: TRBJ1-3; d_gene: -; CDR3nt: TGTGCCAGTAGTATACAGGCGCACTCTGGAAACACCATATATTTT; CDR3aa: CASSIQAHSGNTIYF